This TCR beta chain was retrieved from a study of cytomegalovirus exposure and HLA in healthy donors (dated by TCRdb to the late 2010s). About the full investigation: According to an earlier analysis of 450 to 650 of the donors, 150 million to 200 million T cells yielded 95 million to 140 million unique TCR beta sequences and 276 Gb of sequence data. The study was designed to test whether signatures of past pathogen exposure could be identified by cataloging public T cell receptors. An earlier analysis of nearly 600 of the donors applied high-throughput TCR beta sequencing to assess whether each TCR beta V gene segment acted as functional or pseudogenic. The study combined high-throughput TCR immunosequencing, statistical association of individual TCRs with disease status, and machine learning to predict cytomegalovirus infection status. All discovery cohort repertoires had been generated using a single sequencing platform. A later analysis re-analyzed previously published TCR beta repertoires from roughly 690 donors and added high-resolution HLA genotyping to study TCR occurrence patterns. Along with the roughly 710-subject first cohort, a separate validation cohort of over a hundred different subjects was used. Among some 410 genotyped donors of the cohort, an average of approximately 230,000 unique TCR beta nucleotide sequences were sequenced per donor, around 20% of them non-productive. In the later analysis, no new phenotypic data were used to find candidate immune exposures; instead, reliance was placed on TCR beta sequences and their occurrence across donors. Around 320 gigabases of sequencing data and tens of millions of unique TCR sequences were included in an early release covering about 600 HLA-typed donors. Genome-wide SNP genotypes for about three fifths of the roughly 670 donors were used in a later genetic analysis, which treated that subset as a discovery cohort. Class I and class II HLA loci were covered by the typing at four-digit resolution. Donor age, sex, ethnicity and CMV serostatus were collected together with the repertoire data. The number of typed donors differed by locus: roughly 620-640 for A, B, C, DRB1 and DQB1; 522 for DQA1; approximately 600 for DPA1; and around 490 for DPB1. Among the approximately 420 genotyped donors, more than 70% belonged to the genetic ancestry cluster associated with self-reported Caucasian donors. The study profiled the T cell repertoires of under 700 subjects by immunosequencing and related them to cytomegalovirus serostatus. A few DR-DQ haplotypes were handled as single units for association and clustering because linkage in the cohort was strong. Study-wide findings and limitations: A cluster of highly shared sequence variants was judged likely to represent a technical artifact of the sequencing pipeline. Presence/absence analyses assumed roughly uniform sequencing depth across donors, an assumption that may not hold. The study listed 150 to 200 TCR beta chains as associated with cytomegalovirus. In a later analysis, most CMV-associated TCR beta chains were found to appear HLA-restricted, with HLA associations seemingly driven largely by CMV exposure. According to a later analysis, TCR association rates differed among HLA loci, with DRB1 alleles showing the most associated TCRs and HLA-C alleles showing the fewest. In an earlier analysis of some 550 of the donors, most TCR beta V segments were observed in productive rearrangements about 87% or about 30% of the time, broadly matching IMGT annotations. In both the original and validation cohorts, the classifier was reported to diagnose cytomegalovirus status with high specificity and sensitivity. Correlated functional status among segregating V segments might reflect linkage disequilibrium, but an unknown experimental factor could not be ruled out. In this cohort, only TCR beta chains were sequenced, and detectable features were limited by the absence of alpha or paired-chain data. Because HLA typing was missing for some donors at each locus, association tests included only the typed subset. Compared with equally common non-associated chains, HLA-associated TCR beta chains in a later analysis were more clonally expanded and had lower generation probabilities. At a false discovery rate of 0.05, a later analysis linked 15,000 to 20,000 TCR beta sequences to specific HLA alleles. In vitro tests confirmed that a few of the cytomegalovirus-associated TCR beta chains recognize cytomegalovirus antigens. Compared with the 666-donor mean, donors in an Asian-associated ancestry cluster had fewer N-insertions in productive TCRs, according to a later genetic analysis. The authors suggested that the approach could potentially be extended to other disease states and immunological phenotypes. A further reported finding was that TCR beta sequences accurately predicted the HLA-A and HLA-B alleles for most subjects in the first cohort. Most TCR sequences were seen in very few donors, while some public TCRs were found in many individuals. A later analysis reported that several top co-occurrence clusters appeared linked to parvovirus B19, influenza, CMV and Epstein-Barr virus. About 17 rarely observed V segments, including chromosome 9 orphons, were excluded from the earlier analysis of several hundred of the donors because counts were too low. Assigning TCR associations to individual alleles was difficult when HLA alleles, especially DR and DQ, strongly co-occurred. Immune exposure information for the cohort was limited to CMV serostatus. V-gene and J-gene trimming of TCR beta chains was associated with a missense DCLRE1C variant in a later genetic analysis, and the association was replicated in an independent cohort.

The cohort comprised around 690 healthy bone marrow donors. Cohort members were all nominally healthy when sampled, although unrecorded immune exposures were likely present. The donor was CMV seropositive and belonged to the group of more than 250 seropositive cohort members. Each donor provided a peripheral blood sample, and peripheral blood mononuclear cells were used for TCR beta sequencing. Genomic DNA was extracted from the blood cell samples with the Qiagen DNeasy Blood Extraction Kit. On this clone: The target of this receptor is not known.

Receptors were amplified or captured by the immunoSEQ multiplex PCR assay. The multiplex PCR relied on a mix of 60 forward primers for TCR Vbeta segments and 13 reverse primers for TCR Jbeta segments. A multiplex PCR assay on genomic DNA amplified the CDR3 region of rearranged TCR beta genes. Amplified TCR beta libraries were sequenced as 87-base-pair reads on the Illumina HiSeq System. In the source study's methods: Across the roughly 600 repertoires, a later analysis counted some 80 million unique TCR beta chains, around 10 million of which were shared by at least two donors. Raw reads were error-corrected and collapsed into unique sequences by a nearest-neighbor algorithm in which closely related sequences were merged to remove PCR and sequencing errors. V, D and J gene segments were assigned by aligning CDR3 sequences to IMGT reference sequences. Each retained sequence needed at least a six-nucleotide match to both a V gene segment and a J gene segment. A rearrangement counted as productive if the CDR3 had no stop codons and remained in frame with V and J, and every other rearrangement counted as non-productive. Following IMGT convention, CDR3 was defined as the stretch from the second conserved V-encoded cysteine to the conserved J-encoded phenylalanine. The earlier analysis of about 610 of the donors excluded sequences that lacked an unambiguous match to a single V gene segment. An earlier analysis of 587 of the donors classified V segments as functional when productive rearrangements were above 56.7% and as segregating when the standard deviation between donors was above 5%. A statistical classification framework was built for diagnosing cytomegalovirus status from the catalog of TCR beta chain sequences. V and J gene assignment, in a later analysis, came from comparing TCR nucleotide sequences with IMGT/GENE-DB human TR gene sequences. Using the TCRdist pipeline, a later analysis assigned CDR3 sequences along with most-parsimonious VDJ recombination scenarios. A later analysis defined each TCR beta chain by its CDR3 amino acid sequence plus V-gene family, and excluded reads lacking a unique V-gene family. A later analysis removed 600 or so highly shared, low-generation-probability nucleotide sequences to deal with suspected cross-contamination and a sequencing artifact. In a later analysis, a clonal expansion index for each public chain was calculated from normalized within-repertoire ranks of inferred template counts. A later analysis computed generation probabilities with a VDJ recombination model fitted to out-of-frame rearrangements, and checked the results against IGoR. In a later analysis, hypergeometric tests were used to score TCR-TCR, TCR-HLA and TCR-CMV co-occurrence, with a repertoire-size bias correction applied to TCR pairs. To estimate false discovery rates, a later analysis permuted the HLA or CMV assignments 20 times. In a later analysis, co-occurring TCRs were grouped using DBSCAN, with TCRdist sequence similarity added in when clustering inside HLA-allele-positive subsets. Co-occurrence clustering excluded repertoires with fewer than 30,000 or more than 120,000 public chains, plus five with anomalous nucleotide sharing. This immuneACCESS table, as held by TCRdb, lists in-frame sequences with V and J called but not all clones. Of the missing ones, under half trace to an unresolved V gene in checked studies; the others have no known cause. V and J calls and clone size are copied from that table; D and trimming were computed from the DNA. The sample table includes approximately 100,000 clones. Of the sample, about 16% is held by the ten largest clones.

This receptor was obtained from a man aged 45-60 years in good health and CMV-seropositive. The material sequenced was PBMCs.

This receptor has the CDR3 CASSPPGLAGYNEQFF. The DNA sequence is as follows: TGTGCCAGCAGCCCGCCGGGACTAGCGGGATACAATGAGCAGTTCTTC. The chain was built from TRBV7-9 and TRBJ2-1, and TRBD2 aligns with 13 junction nucleotides. V is cut back by 5 bases and J by 4 bases, with 5 bases in the junction unmatched. The germline V gene (reference sequence) specifies SEHNR as CDR1 and FQNEAQ as CDR2. The CDR3 goes from the cysteine to the phenylalanine over 16 residues. The entry retains the CDR3 DNA only, 48 bases that are in frame from base 1.